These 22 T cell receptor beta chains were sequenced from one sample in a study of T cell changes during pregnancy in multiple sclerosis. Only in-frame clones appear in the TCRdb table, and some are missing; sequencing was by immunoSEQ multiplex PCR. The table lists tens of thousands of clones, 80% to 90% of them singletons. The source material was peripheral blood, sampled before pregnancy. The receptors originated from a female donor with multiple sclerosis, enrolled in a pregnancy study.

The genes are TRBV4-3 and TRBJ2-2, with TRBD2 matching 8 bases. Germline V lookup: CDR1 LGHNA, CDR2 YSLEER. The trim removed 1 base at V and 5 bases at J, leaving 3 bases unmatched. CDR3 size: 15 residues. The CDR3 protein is CASSQGLAGTGELFF. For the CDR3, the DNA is TGCGCCAGCAGCCAAGGGTTAGCGGGGACCGGGGAGCTGTTTTTT.

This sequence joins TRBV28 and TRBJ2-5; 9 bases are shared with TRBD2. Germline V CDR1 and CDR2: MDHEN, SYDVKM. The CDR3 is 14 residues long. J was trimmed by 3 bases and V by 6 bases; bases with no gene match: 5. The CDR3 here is CASSTAGGEETQYF. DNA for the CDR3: TGTGCCAGCAGCACGGCGGGGGGGGAAGAGACCCAGTACTTC.

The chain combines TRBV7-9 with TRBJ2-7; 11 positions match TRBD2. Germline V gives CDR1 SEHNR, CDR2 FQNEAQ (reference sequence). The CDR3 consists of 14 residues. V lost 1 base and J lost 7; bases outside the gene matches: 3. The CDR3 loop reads CASSLGLAGGEQYF. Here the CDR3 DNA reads TGTGCCAGCAGCTTAGGGCTAGCGGGAGGTGAGCAGTACTTC. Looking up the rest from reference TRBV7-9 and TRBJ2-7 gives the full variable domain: DTGVSQNPRHKITKRGQNVTFRCDPISEHNRLYWYRQTLGQGPEFLTYFQNEAQLEKSRLLSDRFSAERPKGSFSTLEIQRTEQGDSAMYLCASSLGLAGGEQYFGPGTRLTVT.

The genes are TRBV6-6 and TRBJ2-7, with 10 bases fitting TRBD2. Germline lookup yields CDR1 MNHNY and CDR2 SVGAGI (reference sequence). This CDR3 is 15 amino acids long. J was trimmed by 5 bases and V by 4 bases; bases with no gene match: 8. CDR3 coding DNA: TGTGCCAGCAGTTTCGCCCGACTAGCGGGTAACGAGCAGTACTTC. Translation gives CASSFARLAGNEQYF.

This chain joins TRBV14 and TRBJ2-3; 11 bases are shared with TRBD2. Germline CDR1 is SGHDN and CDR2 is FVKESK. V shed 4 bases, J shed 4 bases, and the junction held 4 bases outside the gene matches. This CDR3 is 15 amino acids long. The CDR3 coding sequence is TGTGCCAGCAGCCCTAGCGGGAGGTACGCAGATACGCAGTATTTT. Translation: CASSPSGRYADTQYF.

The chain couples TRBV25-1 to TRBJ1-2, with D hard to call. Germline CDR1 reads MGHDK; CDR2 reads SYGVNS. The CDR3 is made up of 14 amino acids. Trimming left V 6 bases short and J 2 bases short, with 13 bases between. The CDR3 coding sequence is TGTGCCAGCAGCGCCGCGGGCGGGAACTATGGCTACACCTTC. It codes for CASSAAGGNYGYTF.

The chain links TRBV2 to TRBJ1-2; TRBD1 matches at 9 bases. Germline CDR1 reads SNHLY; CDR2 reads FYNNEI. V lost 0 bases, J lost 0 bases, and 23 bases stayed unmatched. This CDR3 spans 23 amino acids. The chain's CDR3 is CASSEALPTYRGQGTPANYGYTF. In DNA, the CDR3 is TGTGCCAGCAGTGAAGCGCTTCCGACGTACCGCGGACAGGGGACTCCAGCTAACTATGGCTACACCTTC.

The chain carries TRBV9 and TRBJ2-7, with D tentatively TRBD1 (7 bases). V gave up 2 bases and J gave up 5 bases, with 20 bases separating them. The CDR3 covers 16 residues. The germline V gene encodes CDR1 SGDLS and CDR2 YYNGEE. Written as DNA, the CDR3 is TGTGCCAGCAGCGTCTTCCTAACAGGGGACTCAAACGAGCAGTACTTC. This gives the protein CASSVFLTGDSNEQYF. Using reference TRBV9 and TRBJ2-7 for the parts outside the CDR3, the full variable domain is DSGVTQTPKHLITATGQRVTLRCSPRSGDLSVYWYQQSLDQGLQFLIQYYNGEERAKGNILERFSAQQFPDLHSELNLSSLELGDSALYFCASSVFLTGDSNEQYFGPGTRLTVT.

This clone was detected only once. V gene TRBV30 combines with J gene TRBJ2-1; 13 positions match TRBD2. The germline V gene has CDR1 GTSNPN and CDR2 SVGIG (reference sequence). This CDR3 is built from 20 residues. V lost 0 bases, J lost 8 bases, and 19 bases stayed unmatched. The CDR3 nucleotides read TGTGCCTGGAGTGTAGGTCGGACTAGCGGGGGACCATTGGGAAGGGATGAGCAGTTCTTC. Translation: CAWSVGRTSGGPLGRDEQFF.

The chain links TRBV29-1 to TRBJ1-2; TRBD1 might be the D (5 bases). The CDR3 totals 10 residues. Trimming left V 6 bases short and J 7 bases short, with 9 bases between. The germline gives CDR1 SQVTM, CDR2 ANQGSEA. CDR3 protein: CSVPGGGYTF. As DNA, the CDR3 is TGCAGCGTCCCCGGGGGTGGCTACACCTTC.

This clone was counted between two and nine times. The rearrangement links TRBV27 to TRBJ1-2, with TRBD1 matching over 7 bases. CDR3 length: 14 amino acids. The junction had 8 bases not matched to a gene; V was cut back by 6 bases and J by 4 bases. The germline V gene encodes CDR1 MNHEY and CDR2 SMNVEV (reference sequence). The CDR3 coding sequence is TGTGCCAGCAGATTAACAGGGGAAGGCTATGGCTACACCTTC. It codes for CASRLTGEGYGYTF.

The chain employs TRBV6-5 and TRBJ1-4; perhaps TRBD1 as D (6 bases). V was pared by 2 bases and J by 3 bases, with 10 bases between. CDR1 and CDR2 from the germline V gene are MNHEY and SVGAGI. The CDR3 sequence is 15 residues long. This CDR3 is CASSYADSANEKLFF. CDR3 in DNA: TGTGCCAGCAGTTACGCGGACAGTGCTAATGAAAAACTGTTTTTT.

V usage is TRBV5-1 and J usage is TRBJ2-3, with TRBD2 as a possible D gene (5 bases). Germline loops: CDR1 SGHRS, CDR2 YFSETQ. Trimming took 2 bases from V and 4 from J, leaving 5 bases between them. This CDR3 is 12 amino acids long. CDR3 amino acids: CASSFSADTQYF. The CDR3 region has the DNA TGCGCCAGCAGCTTTAGCGCAGATACGCAGTATTTT.

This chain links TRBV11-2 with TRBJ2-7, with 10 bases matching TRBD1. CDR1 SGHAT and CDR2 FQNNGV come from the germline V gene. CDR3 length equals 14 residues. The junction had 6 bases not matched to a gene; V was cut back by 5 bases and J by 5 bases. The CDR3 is CASSPGQGFDEQYF. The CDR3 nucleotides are TGTGCCAGCAGCCCGGGACAGGGGTTCGACGAGCAGTACTTC. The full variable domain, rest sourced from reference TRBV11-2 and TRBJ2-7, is EAGVAQSPRYKIIEKRQSVAFWCNPISGHATLYWYQQILGQGPKLLIQFQNNGVVDDSQLPKDRFSAERLKGVDSTLKIQPAKLEDSAVYLCASSPGQGFDEQYFGPGTRLTVT.

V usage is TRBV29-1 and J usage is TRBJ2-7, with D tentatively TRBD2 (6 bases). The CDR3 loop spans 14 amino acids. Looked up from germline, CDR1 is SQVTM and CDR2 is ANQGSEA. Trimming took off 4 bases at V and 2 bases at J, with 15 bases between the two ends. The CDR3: CSVVLTRSTYEQYF. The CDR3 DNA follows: TGCAGCGTTGTACTGACTAGATCAACCTACGAGCAGTACTTC.

The CDR3 region has the DNA TGTGCCAGCAGTGAAGTCAGGGGAACCCTCTACGAGCAGTACTTC. Translating it yields CASSEVRGTLYEQYF. The V call is TRBV2, the J call TRBJ2-7; possibly TRBD1 for D (6 bases). Trimming left V 1 base short and J 3 bases short, with 13 bases between. The CDR3 consists of 15 residues. Germline V CDR1 and CDR2: SNHLY, FYNNEI.

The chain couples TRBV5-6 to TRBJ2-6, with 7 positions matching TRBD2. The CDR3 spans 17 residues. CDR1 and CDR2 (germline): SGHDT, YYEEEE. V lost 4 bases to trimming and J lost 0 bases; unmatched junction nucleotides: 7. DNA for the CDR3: TGTGCCAGCAGCGATGGTGGGGGGGACTCTGGGGCCAACGTCCTGACTTTC. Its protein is CASSDGGGDSGANVLTF.

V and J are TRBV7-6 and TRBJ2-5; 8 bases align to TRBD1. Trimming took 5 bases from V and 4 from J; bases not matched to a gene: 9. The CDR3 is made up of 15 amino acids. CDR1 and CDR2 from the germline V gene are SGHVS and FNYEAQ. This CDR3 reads CASSQRQGSRETQYF. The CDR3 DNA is TGTGCCAGCAGCCAAAGACAGGGGTCGAGAGAGACCCAGTACTTC.

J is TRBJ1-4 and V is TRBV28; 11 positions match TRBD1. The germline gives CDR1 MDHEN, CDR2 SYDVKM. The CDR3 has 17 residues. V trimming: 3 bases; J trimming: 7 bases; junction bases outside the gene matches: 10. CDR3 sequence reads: CASSFVQTGTGGEKLFF. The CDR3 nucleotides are TGTGCCAGCAGTTTCGTTCAAACCGGGACAGGGGGTGAAAAACTGTTTTTT. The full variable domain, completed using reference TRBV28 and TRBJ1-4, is DVKVTQSSRYLVKRTGEKVFLECVQDMDHENMFWYRQDPGLGLRLIYFSYDVKMKEKGDIPEGYSVSREKKERFSLILESASTNQTSMYLCASSFVQTGTGGEKLFFGSGTQLSVL.

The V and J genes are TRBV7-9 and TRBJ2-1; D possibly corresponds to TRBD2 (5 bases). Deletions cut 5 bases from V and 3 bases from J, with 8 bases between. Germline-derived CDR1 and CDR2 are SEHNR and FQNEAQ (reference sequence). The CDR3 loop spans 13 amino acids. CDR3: CASSEGGYNEQFF. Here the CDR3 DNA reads TGTGCCAGCAGCGAGGGCGGCTACAATGAGCAGTTCTTC.

The CDR3 reads CAWVVPGLYNEQFF. The CDR3 DNA follows: TGTGCCTGGGTAGTCCCGGGATTATACAATGAGCAGTTCTTC. The chain is built from TRBV30 and TRBJ2-1; D might be TRBD2 (5 bases). The CDR3 length is 14 residues. Germline CDR1 GTSNPN, CDR2 SVGIG (reference sequence). Trimming removed 5 bases at V and 4 bases at J, with 15 bases between.

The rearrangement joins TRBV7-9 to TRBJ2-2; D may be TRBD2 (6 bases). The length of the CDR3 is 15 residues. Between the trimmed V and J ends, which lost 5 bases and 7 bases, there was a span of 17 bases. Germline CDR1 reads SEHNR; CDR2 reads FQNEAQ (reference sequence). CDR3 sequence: CASSEPSGAIGELFF. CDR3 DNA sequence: TGTGCCAGCAGCGAACCCTCGGGAGCGATCGGGGAGCTGTTTTTT.